These 11 T cell receptor beta chains share one sample of origin, sequenced in a study of a mutant IDH1 vaccine in newly diagnosed glioma (dated by TCRdb to 2020 to 2022). This specimen's time point label, per the study, means: week 11, during vaccination. Every vaccine dose consisted of 300 ug of a 20-mer mutant IDH1 peptide in Montanide, administered subcutaneously together with topical imiquimod. Receptor libraries were prepared by the immunoSEQ multiplex PCR assay. The immuneACCESS repertoire file appears here via TCRdb, limited to in-frame rearrangements. These files lack a portion of the clones; in checked studies, under half of the deficit traces to unresolved V genes, and the cause of the others is not known. This sample comprises approximately 25,000 clones, around 82% of them detected only once. The ten largest account for about 9.4% of the sample. Their specific antigens are unknown. The starting material was PBMCs, obtained from a glioma patient whose treatment included an IDH1 peptide vaccine. All receptors come from a woman aged 18-29 years with glioma.

The rearrangement uses TRBV7-6 and TRBJ2-1, with TRBD2 matching 14 bases. This CDR3 spans 16 amino acids. Trimming removed 5 bases from V and 7 bases from J; junction bases left unmatched: 7. Germline assignment: CDR1 SGHVS and CDR2 FNYEAQ. The CDR3 DNA follows: TGTGCCAGCAGCGGACTAGCGGGGGGCTACGGGAATGAGCAGTTCTTC. It translates to CASSGLAGGYGNEQFF.

This clone was recorded once. The rearrangement uses TRBV10-3 and TRBJ1-2; D not certain. Trimming removed 4 bases from V and 3 bases from J, with 12 bases in between. This CDR3 region has 14 residues. Looked up from germline, CDR1 is ENHRY and CDR2 is SYGVKD. The CDR3 spells CAISGRALDYGYTF. CDR3 in DNA: TGTGCCATCAGTGGCCGGGCTTTGGACTATGGCTACACCTTC.

This chain links TRBV7-9 with TRBJ2-2; D is undetermined. CDR3 size: 17 residues. Trimming took 2 bases from V and 2 from J, leaving 15 bases between them. CDR1 and CDR2 from the germline V gene are SEHNR and FQNEAQ (reference sequence). The CDR3: CASSLIFATRNTGELFF. The DNA of the CDR3 is TGTGCCAGCAGCTTAATTTTCGCGACAAGAAACACCGGGGAGCTGTTTTTT.

The chain joins TRBV4-2 to TRBJ2-3; D may match TRBD1 or TRBD2 (5 bases each). The CDR3 runs 16 residues. In germline, CDR1 is LGHNA, CDR2 YNFKEQ. Trimming removed 1 base at V and 7 bases at J, with 18 bases between. CDR3 sequence (DNA): TGTGCCAGCAGCCAAGTCGACGGGGCCCTCTTTCATACGCAGTATTTT. Its protein product is CASSQVDGALFHTQYF.

This sequence joins TRBV6-4 and TRBJ2-1; 13 bases map to TRBD2. Looked up from germline, CDR1 is MRHNA and CDR2 is SNTAGT. V lost 4 bases to trimming and J lost 6 bases; unmatched junction nucleotides: 3. The CDR3 runs to 15 residues. This CDR3 is CASSGTSGRGNEQFF. CDR3 DNA sequence: TGTGCCAGCAGTGGGACTAGCGGGAGAGGCAATGAGCAGTTCTTC.

The gene calls are TRBV5-1 and TRBJ1-6, with 7 bases matching TRBD1. This CDR3 spans 15 amino acids. V trimming: 4 bases; J trimming: 9 bases; junction bases outside the gene matches: 10. Per germline, CDR1 SGHRS and CDR2 YFSETQ. The CDR3 spells CASSRGQDGLSPLHF. CDR3 DNA sequence: TGCGCCAGCAGCCGCGGACAGGACGGCCTTTCACCCCTCCACTTT.

The chain employs TRBV2 and TRBJ1-1, with TRBD1 identical over 7 bases. V lost 5 bases and J lost 4; bases outside the gene matches: 7. This CDR3 spans 14 amino acids. Germline V gives CDR1 SNHLY, CDR2 FYNNEI. This CDR3 is CASSSDRVITEAFF. Written as DNA, the CDR3 is TGTGCCAGCAGTTCCGACAGGGTGATCACTGAAGCTTTCTTT.

The J gene is TRBJ1-1, the V gene TRBV4-2; D unclear. The length of the CDR3 is 16 residues. The ends were cut back, 6 bases at V and 3 bases at J, with 20 bases in the middle. CDR1 and CDR2 from the germline V gene are LGHNA and YNFKEQ. The CDR3 nucleotides are TGTGCCAGCAGGGTGTTGAGGCTGGATGTGGACACTGAAGCTTTCTTT. The encoded protein is CASRVLRLDVDTEAFF.

This sequence joins TRBV19 and TRBJ1-5, with D perhaps matching TRBD1 (6 bases). V was shortened by 6 bases and J by 4 bases, with 13 bases between the two germline ends. Germline V lookup: CDR1 LNHDA, CDR2 SQIVND (reference sequence). The CDR3 is made up of 14 amino acids. The CDR3 nucleotides read TGTGCCAGTAGCGAAGGACAGAAAAATCAGCCCCAGCATTTT. It yields the protein CASSEGQKNQPQHF.

This chain joins TRBV11-2 and TRBJ2-7, with 16 bases lining up with TRBD2. V trimming: 0 bases; J trimming: 6 bases; junction bases outside the gene matches: 11. The CDR3 totals 19 residues. From germline, CDR1 is SGHAT and CDR2 FQNNGV. The DNA for the CDR3 is TGTGCCAGCAGCTTAGATTGGCTGGGGACTAGCGGGGGGGCCGTCGAGCAGTACTTC. Translation: CASSLDWLGTSGGAVEQYF.

The chain combines TRBV7-6 with TRBJ2-3; possible D gene TRBD1, 5 bases. The germline CDR1 and CDR2 sequences are SGHVS and FNYEAQ. The V end was cut by 11 bases, the J end by 5 bases, with 17 bases between. The CDR3 length is 13 residues. In DNA, the CDR3 is TGTGCCTCTTCATTGGGCAGGGAAGATACGCAGTATTTT. It encodes CASSLGREDTQYF.